Reported below is one T cell receptor beta chain. Antigen unknown. This sample is drawn from a study of breast tumors, draining lymph nodes, adjacent tissues. The junction had 11 bases not matched to a gene; V was cut back by 6 bases and J by 7 bases. The germline CDR1 and CDR2 sequences are MNHEY and SVGAGI. The CDR3 is 15 residues long. TCRdb redid the calling of the multiplex PCR reads with MiXCR, one entry per CDR3 protein. The data hold about 35,000 distinct CDR3 sequences, with 36% observed a single time. Study-wide findings and caveats: Data only fit, rather than demonstrated, lymph node origin of most tumor T cells. Data fit most tumor T cells coming from lymph node, expanding in tumor.

The sample comprised breast tumor tissue. This chain links TRBV6-5 with TRBJ2-2; 7 positions match TRBD1. The origin of this receptor is a female donor with breast cancer. Some clones in this sample may be carry-over from other donors' samples. The DNA for the CDR3 is TGTGCCAGCAGATCCAGACAGGGTGGAAACGGGGAGCTGTTTTTT. This gives the protein CASRSRQGGNGELFF.